This TCR beta chain was identified in a study of blood T cell repertoires in COVID-19. With 3 bases removed from V and 5 bases from J, the gap between germline ends came to 17 bases. CDR1 and CDR2 (germline): SGHRS, YFSETQ. The CDR3 is 15 residues long. In the original processing: Amplification of reference gene primers provided the estimated nucleated cell counts. TCRdb's copy holds only in-frame clones and misses some; the assay was immunoSEQ multiplex PCR. That table gives V, J and clone size, and the DNA gave D and trimming. The sample lists over 200,000 clones, approximately 86% seen once, with around 4% in the top ten. Enrollees, about 18 to 89 years old, lived in about two dozen US areas. This clone was seen a few times.

The sequence derives from a woman aged 25 to 39 who had been exposed to COVID-19. Sequencing was carried out using PBMCs or T cells enriched from blood (not recorded which). The chain uses TRBV5-1 and TRBJ1-1; TRBD1 might be the D (5 bases). For the CDR3, the DNA is TGCGCCAGCAGCTATGGTTTAGGGGTTGGAACTGAAGCTTTCTTT. It is translated as CASSYGLGVGTEAFF. The whole variable domain, remainder taken from reference TRBV5-1 and TRBJ1-1, is KAGVTQTPRYLIKTRGQQVTLSCSPISGHRSVSWYQQTPGQGLQFLFEYFSETQRNKGNFPGRFSGRQFSNSRSEMNVSTLELGDSALYLCASSYGLGVGTEAFFGQGTRLTVV.